Listed below are T cell receptor beta chains from one sample, sequenced in a study of blood T cell repertoires in COVID-19. Assay: immunoSEQ multiplex PCR; the TCRdb copy retains only in-frame clones and omits some. The sample includes 99,000 or so clones, 65% to 90% of them seen just once. The source material was peripheral blood. These receptors came from an elderly man with acute or convalescent COVID-19. Each CDR3 is given with its conserved first and last residue. D genes are given only for firm matches. Size is stated for part of the rows, as once, few or many counts, or as a class when the clone is expanded.

TRBJ1-4 TRBV5-1 TRBD1 NA CASSAGQGVRNEKLFF TGCGCCAGCAGCGCCGGACAGGGGGTGAGGAATGAAAAACTGTTTTTT
TRBJ2-1 TRBV5-1 TRBD2 NA CASSLAFGLAYNEQFF TGCGCCAGCAGCTTGGCCTTTGGACTAGCGTACAATGAGCAGTTCTTC
TRBJ2-7 TRBV5-1 NA NA CASSPQASVSYEQYF TGCGCCAGCAGTCCCCAGGCTAGCGTATCCTACGAGCAGTACTTC
TRBJ1-1 TRBV28 NA NA CASSSGGSNTEAFF TGTGCCAGCAGTTCGGGGGGTTCGAACACTGAAGCTTTCTTT
TRBJ2-3 TRBV7-9 TRBD2 NA CASSPRTSGGTDTQYF TGTGCCAGCAGCCCCCGGACTAGCGGCGGCACAGATACGCAGTATTTT
TRBJ1-5 TRBV7-9 NA NA CASSAGTGTLPQHF TGTGCCAGCAGCGCCGGAACAGGGACCTTGCCCCAGCATTTT
TRBJ1-3 TRBV28 NA NA CASSLLGGNTIYF TGTGCCAGCAGTTTACTGGGCGGAAACACCATATATTTT
TRBJ2-5 TRBV5-4 TRBD2 NA CASSFRGGLQETQYF TGTGCCAGCAGCTTTCGGGGGGGGCTACAAGAGACCCAGTACTTC
TRBJ2-7 TRBV2 NA few CASSERGKPPNEQYF TGTGCCAGCAGTGAAAGGGGAAAACCCCCTAACGAGCAGTACTTC
TRBJ2-3 TRBV29-1 NA NA CSARRASTDTQYF TGCAGCGCCCGGAGGGCTAGCACAGATACGCAGTATTTT
TRBJ1-6 TRBV5-1 TRBD1 NA CASSLSQGAENSPLHF TGCGCCAGCAGCTTAAGTCAGGGGGCTGAAAATTCACCCCTCCACTTT
TRBJ1-2 TRBV3-1/TRBV3-2 TRBD1 NA CASSQEGQVGGYTF TGTGCCAGCAGCCAAGAGGGACAGGTTGGCGGCTACACCTTC
TRBJ1-2 TRBV7-2 NA NA CASRGGGGYRNYGYTF TGTGCCAGCAGAGGTGGGGGGGGATACCGCAACTATGGCTACACCTTC
TRBJ1-1 TRBV5-1 TRBD1 NA CASSLGAGGGTEAFF TGCGCCAGCAGCTTGGGAGCAGGGGGCGGAACTGAAGCTTTCTTT
TRBJ2-4 TRBV27 NA NA CASSLYSPGIQYF TGTGCCAGCAGTTTATATAGCCCGGGCATTCAGTACTTC
TRBJ2-3 TRBV5-1 NA NA CASSLEEAGALLGTQYF TGCGCCAGCAGCTTGGAAGAAGCAGGGGCATTACTTGGTACGCAGTATTTT
TRBJ1-1 TRBV9 NA NA CASSVVPSDSEAFF TGTGCCAGCAGCGTAGTCCCTTCCGACAGTGAAGCTTTCTTT
TRBJ1-5 TRBV2 TRBD1 NA CASRGQGGSNQPQHF TGTGCCAGCAGGGGACAGGGGGGAAGCAATCAGCCCCAGCATTTT
TRBJ2-7 TRBV18 NA NA CASSPLRYRVNWSYEQYF TGTGCCAGCTCACCACTTAGGTACAGGGTGAATTGGTCCTACGAGCAGTACTTC
TRBJ1-3 TRBV7-9 NA NA CASSLNRNTIYF TGTGCCAGCAGCTTAAACAGAAACACCATATATTTT
TRBJ1-5 TRBV7-2 NA NA CASSLLKGANQPQHF TGTGCCAGCAGTCTTTTGAAGGGAGCTAATCAGCCCCAGCATTTT
TRBJ2-3 TRBV6-2/TRBV6-3 TRBD1 NA CASSSRRAGQADTQYF TGTGCCAGCAGTTCACGGAGGGCGGGACAGGCAGATACGCAGTATTTT
TRBJ1-1 TRBV19 NA NA CASSEGQAYTEAFF TGTGCCAGTAGTGAGGGACAAGCTTACACTGAAGCTTTCTTT
TRBJ1-1 TRBV18 NA NA CASSWLTGQRGTEAFF TGTGCCAGCTCCTGGCTGACAGGTCAACGGGGCACTGAAGCTTTCTTT
TRBJ1-1 TRBV3-1/TRBV3-2 NA NA CASSQTRHTEAFF TGTGCCAGCAGCCAAACGAGGCACACTGAAGCTTTCTTT
TRBJ1-4 TRBV6-5 NA NA CASSIEGVNEKLFF TGTGCCAGCAGTATTGAGGGAGTTAATGAAAAACTGTTTTTT
TRBJ2-3 TRBV6-4 TRBD2 NA CASSDRAGGPDTQYF TGTGCCAGCAGTGACAGGGCGGGAGGGCCTGATACGCAGTATTTT
TRBJ2-7 TRBV28 TRBD2 NA CASSSIRVSRGLAGFTYEQYF TGTGCCAGCAGTTCTATTCGAGTCTCCCGGGGACTAGCGGGGTTCACCTACGAGCAGTACTTC
TRBJ2-1 TRBV7-9 NA NA CASGRTYNEQFF TGTGCCAGCGGACGGACTTACAATGAGCAGTTCTTC
TRBJ1-4 TRBV19 NA NA CASSRNEKLFF TGTGCCAGTAGCCGTAATGAAAAACTGTTTTTT
TRBJ2-3 TRBV7-9 NA NA CASSLSQGLGDTQYF TGTGCCAGCAGCTTATCACAGGGTCTCGGAGATACGCAGTATTTT